This T cell receptor beta chain was recovered during a study of T cells in Graves' hyperthyroidism and ophthalmopathy. Study-level points and caveats: Ophthalmopathy stood apart from stable hyperthyroidism in a 13 V-J model.

Notes on this clonotype: The antigen remains undetermined.

This CDR3 region has 17 residues. The J segment lost 3 bases and the V segment lost 3 bases, leaving 8 bases of the junction unmatched. The V gene's germline CDR1 is SGHTA and CDR2 FQGTGA. TCR beta CDR3 region amplification was performed from RNA transcripts. HTBI primers were used for first-round RT-PCR of the TCR CDR3. One entry per CDR3 protein results from TCRdb running MiXCR on the multiplex PCR reads. Of approximately 700,000 distinct CDR3 sequences listed, roughly 45% are singletons. This chain joins TRBV7-3 and TRBJ2-5; 12 bases align to TRBD2. This clonotype originated in an adult man with Graves' disease, either hyperthyroidism or ophthalmopathy (not recorded which). Specimen: peripheral blood or thyroid tissue (not recorded which). The CDR3 region is CASSFPQTSGSEETQYF. The CDR3 DNA follows: TGTGCCAGCAGCTTTCCTCAGACTAGCGGGAGTGAAGAGACCCAGTACTTC.